The 6 T cell receptor beta chains reported below all come from one sample, sequenced in a study of blood T cell repertoires in COVID-19. Sequencing used immunoSEQ multiplex PCR; TCRdb keeps in-frame clones, though not all of them. Here the sample spans some 290,000 clones, roughly 88% being singletons. Sample: peripheral blood. Receptor source: a woman in her twenties or thirties with COVID-19, enrolled during active disease.

The V and J genes are TRBV7-9 and TRBJ2-7; the match to TRBD2 covers 10 bases. J gave up 5 bases and V 1 base, and 11 bases lay outside the gene matches. CDR1 is SEHNR and CDR2 is FQNEAQ in the germline V gene (reference sequence). The CDR3 totals 17 residues. For the CDR3, the DNA is TGTGCCAGCAGCTTAGGGACTAGCGGCAAAAATGGGGACGAGCAGTACTTC. It yields the protein CASSLGTSGKNGDEQYF.

The chain links TRBV6-5 to TRBJ1-2, with D perhaps matching TRBD1 (5 bases). This CDR3 spans 13 amino acids. V was cut by 7 bases and J by 4 bases, with 13 bases left in between. The germline CDR1 and CDR2 sequences are MNHEY and SVGAGI. CDR3 in amino acids: CASTYRGSYGYTF. The CDR3 DNA is TGTGCCAGCACCTACCGGGGGAGCTATGGCTACACCTTC.

This clone appeared once. The gene calls are TRBV28 and TRBJ2-7; tentative D call: TRBD1 (6 bases). Between the trimmed V and J ends, which lost 7 bases and 2 bases, there was a span of 12 bases. Germline V gene data show CDR1 as MDHEN and CDR2 as SYDVKM. The CDR3 runs 13 residues. The CDR3 loop is CASTNTGTYEQYF. The CDR3 coding sequence is TGTGCCAGCACCAACACAGGGACCTACGAGCAGTACTTC.

The chain joins TRBV27 to TRBJ1-6, with 7 bases aligning to TRBD1. The CDR3 consists of 15 residues. The germline V gene encodes CDR1 MNHEY and CDR2 SMNVEV (reference sequence). With 4 bases clipped from V and 9 bases from J, the junction kept 9 bases outside the gene matches. For the CDR3, the DNA is TGTGCCAGCAGTTCACGGACAGGCCAAGTTTCACCCCTCCACTTT. Translating gives CASSSRTGQVSPLHF.

The rearrangement links TRBV18 to TRBJ1-3, with D hard to call. The germline V gene has CDR1 KGHSH and CDR2 LQKENI. The CDR3 extends over 15 amino acids. V lost 3 bases and J 0 bases, leaving 9 bases between the germline ends. CDR3 DNA: TGTGCCAGCTCACCCGCACAACACTCTGGAAACACCATATATTTT. Translation gives CASSPAQHSGNTIYF. Full variable domain (rest looked up from reference TRBV18 and TRBJ1-3): NAGVMQNPRHLVRRRGQEARLRCSPMKGHSHVYWYRQLPEEGLKFMVYLQKENIIDESGMPKERFSAEFPKEGPSILRIQQVVRGDSAAYFCASSPAQHSGNTIYFGEGSWLTVV.

The CDR3 loop is CASSPRTSQGGGYTF. The CDR3 DNA follows: TGTGCCAGCTCACCACGCACGTCCCAGGGAGGTGGCTACACCTTC. This chain connects TRBV18 to TRBJ1-2, with D possibly being TRBD1 (5 bases). The CDR3 covers 15 residues. Trimming took 1 base from V and 7 from J, leaving 16 bases between them. From germline, CDR1 is KGHSH and CDR2 LQKENI.